This T cell receptor (beta chain) comes out of a study of CD8 T cells in ankylosing spondylitis. Concerning this clonotype: As yet, its antigen is unknown.

For TCR beta, libraries came from quantitative 5'-RACE with molecular barcodes. MiXCR, applied by TCRdb to the 5' RACE reads, yields one record per CDR3 protein. The data hold about 800,000 distinct CDR3 sequences, with approximately 12% observed a single time. Regarding the study as a whole: Blood from ankylosing spondylitis patients appeared to carry a characteristic roughly 8-variant TCR beta motif. Reported data indicate significant enrichment of disease-linked clones within matched ankylosing spondylitis synovial fluid. With a CD8+ phenotype, disease-linked clones were relatively rare in peripheral blood.

Germline CDR1 reads SGHVS; CDR2 reads FNYEAQ. J lost 9 bases, V lost 5 bases, and 12 bases had no gene match. The CDR3 runs to 15 residues. The sequenced sample consisted of blood, either unsorted or a sorted T cell fraction (not recorded which). The chain employs TRBV7-6 and TRBJ2-1; 8 nucleotides match TRBD2. This receptor was identified in a male donor with ankylosing spondylitis. The CDR3 DNA follows: TGTGCCAGCAGCCCAGGGCCGGGAGGGATTGGTGAGCAGTTCTTC. As protein: CASSPGPGGIGEQFF.